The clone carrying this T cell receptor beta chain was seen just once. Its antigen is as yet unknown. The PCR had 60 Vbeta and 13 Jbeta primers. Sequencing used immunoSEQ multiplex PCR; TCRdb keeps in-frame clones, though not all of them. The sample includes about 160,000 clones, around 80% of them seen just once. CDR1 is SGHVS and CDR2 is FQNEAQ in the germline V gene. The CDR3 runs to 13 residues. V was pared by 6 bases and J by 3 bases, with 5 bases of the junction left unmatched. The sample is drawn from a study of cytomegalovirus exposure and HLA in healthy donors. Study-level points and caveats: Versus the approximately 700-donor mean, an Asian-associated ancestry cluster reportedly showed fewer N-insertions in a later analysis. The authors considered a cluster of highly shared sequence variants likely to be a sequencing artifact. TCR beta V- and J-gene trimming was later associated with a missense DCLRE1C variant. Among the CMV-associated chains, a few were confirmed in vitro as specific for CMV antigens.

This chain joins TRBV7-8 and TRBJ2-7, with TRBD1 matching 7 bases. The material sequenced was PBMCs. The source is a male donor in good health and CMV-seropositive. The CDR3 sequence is CASRTGTNYEQYF. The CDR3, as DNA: TGTGCCAGCAGGACAGGGACAAACTACGAGCAGTACTTC.